The rows below give T cell receptor beta chains drawn from one sample of a study of CD8+ T cells in alopecia areata. Assay used: immunoSEQ multiplex PCR; TCRdb lists only in-frame clones, some missing. The sample shows some 120,000 clones, roughly 50% of them seen only once. The source material was NKG2D-low CD8+ T cells sorted from blood. These receptors were collected from a human donor with alopecia areata. Each CDR3 is given with its conserved first and last residue. A D gene is named only where the DNA matches it firmly. Size tells how often a clone was seen (once, few, many) or the class of an expanded clone, and some rows leave it out.

J,size,D,V,DNA,CDR3
TRBJ2-3,-,-,TRBV9,TGTGCCAGCAATGACGGGATCACAGATACGCAGTATTTT,CASNDGITDTQYF
TRBJ2-5,-,TRBD2,TRBV5-1,TGCGCCAGCAGCTTGGGGTCTAGCGGGGGGCAAGAGACCCAGTACTTC,CASSLGSSGGQETQYF
TRBJ1-6,-,-,TRBV27,TGTGCCAGCAGTTCCCGAGGGTCACCCCTCCACTTT,CASSSRGSPLHF
TRBJ2-5,-,-,TRBV4-1,TGCGCCAGCAGCCAAGGGGGAGAGACCCAGTACTTC,CASSQGGETQYF
TRBJ2-2,few,-,TRBV14,TGTGCCAGCAGCCATTCCGGGGAGCTGTTTTTT,CASSHSGELFF
TRBJ2-1,-,-,TRBV30,TGTGCCTGGAGTGTTGGCGACAATGAGCAGTTCTTC,CAWSVGDNEQFF
TRBJ2-7,-,-,TRBV7-9,TGTGCCAGCAGCTTAACTACCTCCTACGAGCAGTACTTC,CASSLTTSYEQYF
TRBJ2-7,-,-,TRBV14,TGTGCCAGCAGCACGCCCCGGGACAACTACGAGCAGTACTTC,CASSTPRDNYEQYF
TRBJ1-1,few,-,TRBV29-1,TGCAGCTGCCGGGTGAACACTGAAGCTTTCTTT,CSCRVNTEAFF
TRBJ2-7,-,TRBD1,TRBV30,TGTGCCTGGAGTGTACCAGGGGGCTACGAGCAGTACTTC,CAWSVPGGYEQYF
TRBJ2-3,-,TRBD1,TRBV9,TGTGCCAGCAGCGAGTCCGGGACAGGGTCAGATACGCAGTATTTT,CASSESGTGSDTQYF
TRBJ2-7,-,-,TRBV20-1,TGCAGTGCTCCACAGGGCTACGAGCAGTACTTC,CSAPQGYEQYF
TRBJ2-7,-,-,TRBV29-1,TGCAGCGTTTGGACCTACGAGCAGTACTTC,CSVWTYEQYF
TRBJ2-5,-,TRBD2,TRBV28,TGTGCCAGTACCGGGACTAGCGGGAGTTATTGGGAGACCCAGTACTTC,CASTGTSGSYWETQYF
TRBJ1-5,-,-,TRBV2,TGTGCCAGCAGTGAAGTCAATCAGCCCCAGCATTTT,CASSEVNQPQHF
TRBJ1-1,-,-,TRBV6-5,TGTGCCAGCTCCGAGGCAGGAGGAAAAAACACTGAAGCTTTCTTT,CASSEAGGKNTEAFF
TRBJ2-5,few,TRBD1,TRBV29-1,TGCAGCGCTGACAGGGGGCAAGAGACCCAGTACTTC,CSADRGQETQYF
TRBJ2-3,-,-,TRBV29-1,TGCAGCGTGTTCCTCGTTGGGGGTACAGATACGCAGTATTTT,CSVFLVGGTDTQYF
TRBJ2-7,-,-,TRBV14,TGTGCCAGCAGCCAAGAAACAGGGCCCTACGAGCAGTACTTC,CASSQETGPYEQYF
TRBJ2-3,-,TRBD2,TRBV11-2,TGTGCCAGCAGCTCGAGCGGGGGCCTAGATACGCAGTATTTT,CASSSSGGLDTQYF
TRBJ1-1,few,-,TRBV29-1,TGCAGCGCCGAGGGGGGAAACACTGAAGCTTTCTTT,CSAEGGNTEAFF
TRBJ2-7,-,-,TRBV13,TGTGCCAGCAGCTCCTCCGGGATTTCCTACGAGCAGTACTTC,CASSSSGISYEQYF
TRBJ2-1,few,-,TRBV2,TGTGCCAGCGGAGCGAACTCCTACAATGAGCAGTTCTTC,CASGANSYNEQFF
TRBJ2-6,-,-,TRBV19,TGTGCCAGTAAGGTTGGGGCCAACGTCCTGACTTTC,CASKVGANVLTF
TRBJ2-3,few,-,TRBV13,TGTGCCAGCAGCCCCGGTAGCACAGATACGCAGTATTTT,CASSPGSTDTQYF
TRBJ2-6,few,-,TRBV28,TGTGCCAGCAGTTTTCAGGCAGTAAACTCTGGGGCCAACGTCCTGACTTTC,CASSFQAVNSGANVLTF
TRBJ2-7,-,-,TRBV29-1,TGCAGCGTTTATGGGGATACCTACGAGCAGTACTTC,CSVYGDTYEQYF
TRBJ1-1,-,-,TRBV29-1,TGCAGCGTTGACGGGGGCCTGGGGAACACTGAAGCTTTCTTT,CSVDGGLGNTEAFF
TRBJ1-1,-,-,TRBV5-1,TGCGCCAGCAGCCAAACTGAACTGGACGAAGCTTTCTTT,CASSQTELDEAFF
TRBJ2-2,-,TRBD2,TRBV28,TGTGCCAGCAGTCCCCGCGGCGGGAGAAAGAACACCGGGGAGCTGTTTTTT,CASSPRGGRKNTGELFF
TRBJ1-1,few,-,TRBV27,TGTGCCAGCAGTTTATCAGCGAACACTGAAGCTTTCTTT,CASSLSANTEAFF
TRBJ2-6,-,-,TRBV4-1,TGCGCCAGCAGCCAAGCAGGGACCGGGGCCAACGTCCTGACTTTC,CASSQAGTGANVLTF
TRBJ1-1,-,-,TRBV5-6,TGTGCCAGCAGCTTGGCGGGTCGGAAAGAAGCTTTCTTT,CASSLAGRKEAFF
TRBJ1-2,few,-,TRBV29-1,TGCAGCGTTGCTCCCCGAGGGGCAGCCTCCTATGGCTACACCTTC,CSVAPRGAASYGYTF
TRBJ1-2,-,-,TRBV29-1,TGCAGCGCCCGGGACCTACTTAACTATGGCTACACCTTC,CSARDLLNYGYTF
TRBJ2-1,few,-,TRBV7-9,TGTGCCAGCAGCTCTACAGAGAATGAGCAGTTCTTC,CASSSTENEQFF
TRBJ2-5,few,-,TRBV29-1,TGCAGCGTTGACGGAACCTTCCGGGAAAAGCAGGGCCGCCAAGAGACCCAGTACTTC,CSVDGTFREKQGRQETQYF
TRBJ2-1,-,-,TRBV29-1,TGCAGCGTTGAAGGGGGCAGGGGCATGATGTATGAGCAGTTCTTC,CSVEGGRGMMYEQFF
TRBJ2-7,once,-,TRBV2,TGTGCCAGCACTGGAGGCGTATCCTACGAGCAGTACTTC,CASTGGVSYEQYF
TRBJ1-4,few,-,TRBV27,TGTGCCAGCAGTTCCCCGGGAAGCGCGGGCGAAAAACTGTTTTTT,CASSSPGSAGEKLFF
TRBJ2-3,-,-,TRBV4-1,TGCGCCAGCAGCCAGATGACAGGAGGCACAGATACGCAGTATTTT,CASSQMTGGTDTQYF
TRBJ2-5,-,-,TRBV12-5,TGTGCTAGTGGTTTGGTAGTGGCGTGCGAGACCCAGTACTTC,CASGLVVACETQYF
TRBJ1-2,-,-,TRBV7-9,TGTGCCAGCAGCATGTCACCGTTAGCTAACTATGGCTACACCTTC,CASSMSPLANYGYTF
TRBJ2-2,few,TRBD1,TRBV29-1,TGCAGCGTTGAAGGCTCGGCAGGGGGCCAAACCGGGGAGCTGTTTTTT,CSVEGSAGGQTGELFF
TRBJ2-1,medium-sized,-,TRBV7-9,TGTGCCAGCAGCTGGGGATTCGACAATGAGCAGTTCTTC,CASSWGFDNEQFF
TRBJ1-1,-,-,TRBV21-1,TGTGCCACCACGGTGAACACTGAAGCTTTCTTT,CATTVNTEAFF
TRBJ2-7,-,TRBD2,TRBV29-1,TGCAGCGTAGCGACTAGCGGGTCCTACGAGCAGTACTTC,CSVATSGSYEQYF